These 27 T cell receptor beta chains originate from one sample sequenced in a study of cytomegalovirus exposure and HLA in healthy donors. The primer mix had 60 Vbeta and 13 Jbeta primers. Clones were sequenced by immunoSEQ multiplex PCR, and TCRdb holds only the in-frame ones, with some missing. This sample has 50,000 to 60,000 clones, with 73% found just once. Sequencing was done on a sample of PBMCs. These receptors all stem from a man aged 18 to 35 in good health and CMV-seronegative.

The gene calls are TRBV5-4 and TRBJ1-5, with D unresolved. From germline, CDR1 is SGHNT and CDR2 YYREEE (reference sequence). Between the trimmed V and J ends, which lost 6 bases and 7 bases, there was a span of 5 bases. The length of the CDR3 is 10 residues. CDR3 in amino acids: CASIRQPQHF. The DNA for the CDR3 is TGTGCCAGCATCCGGCAGCCCCAGCATTTT.

This chain connects TRBV5-4 to TRBJ1-1; 8 bases line up with TRBD1. The CDR3 contains 16 residues. Germline CDR1 SGHNT, CDR2 YYREEE (reference sequence). The ends lost 0 bases at V and 1 base at J; junction bases unmatched: 5. In DNA form, the CDR3 reads TGTGCCAGCAGCTTGGTGCCAGGGGGCACGAACACTGAAGCTTTCTTT. As protein: CASSLVPGGTNTEAFF. Filled out from reference TRBV5-4 and TRBJ1-1, the complete variable domain reads ETGVTQSPTHLIKTRGQQVTLRCSSQSGHNTVSWYQQALGQGPQFIFQYYREEENGRGNFPPRFSGLQFPNYSSELNVNALELDDSALYLCASSLVPGGTNTEAFFGQGTRLTVV.

The rearrangement uses TRBV2 and TRBJ2-3; 7 nucleotides line up with TRBD2. This CDR3 is 13 amino acids long. V shed 7 bases and J 5 bases; nucleotides not matched to a gene: 6. CDR1 and CDR2 (germline): SNHLY, FYNNEI. This chain's CDR3 is CASIGGRGDTQYF. In DNA form, the CDR3 reads TGTGCCAGCATTGGCGGGAGAGGAGATACGCAGTATTTT.

This CDR3 is CASSRTTGSNQPQHF. The CDR3 bases are TGTGCCAGTAGCCGAACGACAGGGTCCAATCAGCCCCAGCATTTT. The chain is built from TRBV19 and TRBJ1-5; 7 bases match TRBD1. The length of the CDR3 is 15 residues. The trim removed 6 bases at V and 3 bases at J, leaving 8 bases unmatched. From germline, CDR1 is LNHDA and CDR2 SQIVND (reference sequence).

The J gene is TRBJ2-3, the V gene TRBV2, with D hard to call. The CDR3 runs to 14 residues. Germline V gene sequence: CDR1 SNHLY, CDR2 FYNNEI. V was shortened by 0 bases and J by 2 bases, with 6 bases between the two germline ends. CDR3 loop: CASSEAHSTDTQYF. CDR3 nucleotide sequence: TGTGCCAGCAGTGAAGCCCATTCCACAGATACGCAGTATTTT. The variable domain in full, completed from reference TRBV2 and TRBJ2-3, reads EPEVTQTPSHQVTQMGQEVILRCVPISNHLYFYWYRQILGQKVEFLVSFYNNEISEKSEIFDDQFSVERPDGSNFTLKIRSTKLEDSAMYFCASSEAHSTDTQYFGPGTRLTVL.

The chain recombines TRBV4-1 with TRBJ2-2; TRBD2 matches 8 bases. The CDR3 covers 19 residues. The ends lost 1 base at V and 2 bases at J; junction bases unmatched: 12. Germline V CDR1 and CDR2: MGHRA, YSYEKL. The DNA of the CDR3 is TGCGCCAGCAGCCAAGTTTTTCGTCGGGGACTAGAAAACACCGGGGAGCTGTTTTTT. This codes for CASSQVFRRGLENTGELFF.

The chain joins TRBV5-1 to TRBJ2-1; TRBD1 aligns across 9 bases. V was clipped by 0 bases and J by 4 bases; unmatched bases: 5. The CDR3 spans 16 residues. Looked up from germline, CDR1 is SGHRS and CDR2 is YFSETQ. CDR3 DNA: TGCGCCAGCAGCTTGGTTGGGACAGGGTTATACAATGAGCAGTTCTTC. This encodes CASSLVGTGLYNEQFF.

The chain joins TRBV7-9 to TRBJ2-2, with D hard to call. Trimming cost V 6 bases and J 1 base, with 9 bases left between them. The CDR3 is made up of 14 amino acids. The germline V gene encodes CDR1 SEHNR and CDR2 FQNEAQ (reference sequence). CDR3 sequence reads: CASRQIGNTGELFF. The CDR3 coding sequence is TGTGCCAGCAGGCAAATCGGGAACACCGGGGAGCTGTTTTTT.

The DNA of the CDR3 is TGTGCCAGCAACCTCCGTTTTGGGGAGAGCGAGCAGTACTTC. This sequence encodes CASNLRFGESEQYF. The J gene is TRBJ2-7, the V gene TRBV7-2; D might be TRBD2 (5 bases). The CDR3 is 14 amino acids. CDR1 and CDR2 (germline): SGHTA, FQGNSA. Trimming stripped 7 bases from V and 6 bases from J, with 19 bases between.

This chain links TRBV6-1 with TRBJ2-7; 12 bases align to TRBD1. V shed 11 bases, J shed 4 bases, and the junction held 3 bases outside the gene matches. Germline V gives CDR1 MNHNS, CDR2 SASEGT. This CDR3 spans 12 amino acids. The CDR3 DNA sequence: TGTGCCGCGGGACAGGGGGCTTACGAGCAGTACTTC. Translation: CAAGQGAYEQYF.

The chain combines TRBV6-6 with TRBJ2-7; D might be TRBD1 (6 bases). Germline values: CDR1 MNHNY, CDR2 SVGAGI (reference sequence). The length of the CDR3 is 13 residues. V was cut by 6 bases and J by 2 bases, with 11 bases left in between. The CDR3 is CASSWTAAYEQYF. The CDR3 nucleotides are TGTGCCAGCAGCTGGACAGCTGCCTACGAGCAGTACTTC.

This chain links TRBV30 with TRBJ2-7; D remains ambiguous. Germline V lookup: CDR1 GTSNPN, CDR2 SVGIG (reference sequence). This CDR3 comprises 13 residues. V dropped 5 bases and J dropped 2 bases, with 13 bases sitting between them. CDR3 bases: TGTGCCTGGGGCCGGCGGCGAACCTACGAGCAGTACTTC. It translates to CAWGRRRTYEQYF.

The chain links TRBV19 to TRBJ2-7; 12 bases are a match to TRBD1. The CDR3 has 19 residues. Unmatched junction bases numbered 15, after V lost 6 bases and J lost 0 bases. Germline V gene lookup returns CDR1 LNHDA and CDR2 SQIVND (reference sequence). This CDR3 is CASSPLWDRGPPLSYEQYF. The CDR3 DNA sequence: TGTGCCAGTAGCCCACTCTGGGACAGGGGGCCGCCCCTCTCCTACGAGCAGTACTTC.

This chain uses TRBV28 with TRBJ1-2, with D possibly TRBD1 on 5 matching bases. V lost 3 bases and J lost 4, with 6 bases in between. Per the germline V gene, CDR1 is MDHEN and CDR2 is SYDVKM. The CDR3 loop spans 12 amino acids. The CDR3 sequence is CASSLTVYGYTF. In nucleotides, the CDR3 is TGTGCCAGCAGTTTGACAGTCTATGGCTACACCTTC.

The V gene is TRBV27, the J gene TRBJ1-6; D unclear. Germline V gene lookup returns CDR1 MNHEY and CDR2 SMNVEV (reference sequence). Between the trimmed V and J ends, which lost 3 bases and 0 bases, there was a span of 3 bases. The CDR3 spans 14 residues. CDR3 in amino acids: CASSLSSYNSPLHF. The CDR3 DNA is TGTGCCAGCAGTTTGAGCTCCTATAATTCACCCCTCCACTTT.

The CDR3 spells CASSLSNRPHSYEQYF. The CDR3 DNA sequence: TGTGCCAGCAGCTTAAGTAACAGGCCTCACTCCTACGAGCAGTACTTC. This chain joins TRBV13 and TRBJ2-7; TRBD1 is a possible D gene (5 bases). This CDR3 is 16 amino acids long. The germline V and J ends were trimmed by 2 bases and 0 bases, with 14 bases remaining between them. Germline V CDR1 and CDR2: PRHDT, FYEKMQ (reference sequence). Combining the CDR3 with reference TRBV13 and TRBJ2-7 gives the whole variable domain AAGVIQSPRHLIKEKRETATLKCYPIPRHDTVYWYQQGPGQDPQFLISFYEKMQSDKGSIPDRFSAQQFSDYHSELNMSSLELGDSALYFCASSLSNRPHSYEQYFGPGTRLTVT.

This clone was seen a handful of times. The chain joins TRBV5-6 to TRBJ1-1, with 10 positions matching TRBD1. With V trimmed by 1 base and J by 6 bases, 6 bases remained unmatched. CDR3 length equals 15 residues. Germline V gene lookup returns CDR1 SGHDT and CDR2 YYEEEE. The CDR3 is CASSLTGTGESEAFF. As DNA, the CDR3 is TGTGCCAGCAGCTTGACCGGGACAGGGGAATCTGAAGCTTTCTTT.

This sequence joins TRBV18 and TRBJ2-3; no reliable D call. The V and J ends lost 3 bases and 7 bases respectively, with 14 bases between them. Germline CDR1 and CDR2: KGHSH and LQKENI. This CDR3 comprises 14 residues. CDR3 protein: CASSPSLSVHTQYF. CDR3 coding DNA: TGTGCCAGCTCACCTTCTCTTTCGGTACATACGCAGTATTTT.

The count of this clone is one. The chain employs TRBV11-2 and TRBJ2-7; 8 nucleotides align to TRBD2. The germline V gene has CDR1 SGHAT and CDR2 FQNNGV. J was trimmed by 8 bases and V by 8 bases; bases with no gene match: 11. The CDR3 spans 13 residues. The CDR3 reads CASLLTSGTKQYF. CDR3 coding DNA: TGTGCCAGCCTTTTAACTAGCGGAACCAAGCAGTACTTC.

The CDR3 loop reads CAWSPGTGGYGYTF. DNA for the CDR3: TGTGCCTGGAGCCCCGGGACAGGGGGCTATGGCTACACCTTC. V usage is TRBV30 and J usage is TRBJ1-2, with 11 nucleotides matching TRBD1. CDR1 and CDR2 from the germline V gene are GTSNPN and SVGIG (reference sequence). The CDR3 has 14 amino acids. The junction had 4 bases not matched to a gene; V was cut back by 3 bases and J by 4 bases.

The chain recombines TRBV7-2 with TRBJ2-3; no clear D. Germline CDR1 SGHTA, CDR2 FQGNSA. The CDR3 extends over 12 amino acids. With 3 bases removed from V and 3 bases from J, the gap between germline ends came to 4 bases. CDR3 sequence reads: CASSFITDTQYF. The CDR3 DNA follows: TGTGCCAGCAGCTTTATAACAGATACGCAGTATTTT.

This clone was detected only once. The gene calls are TRBV10-3 and TRBJ1-1; D not resolved. The CDR3 runs to 18 residues. V was cut by 0 bases and J by 1 base, with 18 bases left in between. Germline values: CDR1 ENHRY, CDR2 SYGVKD. The CDR3 DNA reads TGTGCCATCAGTGAGTCTTTTTCGGGAGCCTTGGGGAACACTGAAGCTTTCTTT. It codes for CAISESFSGALGNTEAFF.

V and J are TRBV19 and TRBJ2-1, with 12 bases matching TRBD2. V was clipped by 6 bases and J by 9 bases; unmatched bases: 0. Germline CDR1 and CDR2: LNHDA and SQIVND (reference sequence). The CDR3 consists of 12 residues. As DNA, the CDR3 is TGTGCCAGTAGGACTAGCGGGAGTGAGCAGTTCTTC. As protein: CASRTSGSEQFF.

The rearrangement links TRBV5-1 to TRBJ2-1; TRBD1 aligns across 10 bases. The CDR3 extends over 13 amino acids. Germline lookup yields CDR1 SGHRS and CDR2 YFSETQ. V lost 6 bases, J lost 9 bases, and 6 bases stayed unmatched. The CDR3 loop reads CASTGTGVFEQFF. The CDR3 coding sequence is TGCGCCAGCACCGGGACAGGGGTGTTTGAGCAGTTCTTC.

The chain links TRBV9 to TRBJ2-7, with D perhaps matching TRBD1 (6 bases). Germline values: CDR1 SGDLS, CDR2 YYNGEE. V was clipped by 1 base and J by 0 bases, with 8 bases between them. The CDR3 contains 14 residues. CDR3 protein: CASSVQGSSYEQYF. As DNA, the CDR3 is TGTGCCAGCAGCGTACAGGGGAGCTCCTACGAGCAGTACTTC.

The chain links TRBV5-6 to TRBJ2-5; the D gene is possibly TRBD2 (6 bases). This CDR3 is built from 15 residues. The germline gives CDR1 SGHDT, CDR2 YYEEEE. Deletions cut 3 bases from V and 5 bases from J, with 17 bases between. DNA for the CDR3: TGTGCCAGCAGCTGGCAAAGTGGGGCGGGGGAGACCCAGTACTTC. It codes for CASSWQSGAGETQYF.

CDR3 DNA sequence: TGCGCCAGCAGCCAAGGGAGGGACCTTCTTATGTACGAGCAGTACTTC. Translation gives CASSQGRDLLMYEQYF. The rearrangement joins TRBV4-1 to TRBJ2-7, with a possible D match to TRBD2 (6 bases). V lost 1 base to trimming and J lost 4 bases, with 17 bases between them. CDR1 is MGHRA, CDR2 YSYEKL, per germline. This CDR3 has 16 residues.